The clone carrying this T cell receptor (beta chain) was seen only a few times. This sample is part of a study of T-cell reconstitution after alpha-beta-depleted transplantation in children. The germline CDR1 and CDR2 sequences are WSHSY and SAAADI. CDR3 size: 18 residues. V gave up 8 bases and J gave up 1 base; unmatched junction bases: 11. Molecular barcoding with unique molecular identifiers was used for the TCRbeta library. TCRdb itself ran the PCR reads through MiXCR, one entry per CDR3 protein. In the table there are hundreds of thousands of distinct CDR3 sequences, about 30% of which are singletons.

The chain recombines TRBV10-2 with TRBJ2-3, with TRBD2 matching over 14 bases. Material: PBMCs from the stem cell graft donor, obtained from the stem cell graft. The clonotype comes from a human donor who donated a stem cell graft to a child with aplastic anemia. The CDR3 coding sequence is TGCGCCAGCGAGCTCGGGACTAGCGGGAGAGTAGGCACAGATACGCAGTATTTT. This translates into CASELGTSGRVGTDTQYF.